These 20 T cell receptor beta chains came from one sample sequenced in a study of technical replicates of blood from several donors. Clones were sequenced by immunoSEQ multiplex PCR, and TCRdb holds only the in-frame ones, with some missing. The sample lists about 85,000 clones, roughly 94% occurring once. Sequencing input: T cells isolated from PBMCs. These receptors came from a human donor in good health.

The V call is TRBV13, the J call TRBJ1-2; D remains ambiguous. The CDR3 extends over 13 amino acids. Germline values: CDR1 PRHDT, CDR2 FYEKMQ (reference sequence). V was shortened by 1 base and J by 8 bases, with 11 bases between the two germline ends. The CDR3 sequence is CASSLVGREGYTF. CDR3 nucleotides: TGTGCCAGCAGCTTAGTCGGTCGAGAAGGCTACACCTTC.

This chain links TRBV4-1 with TRBJ1-4; D not resolved. V lost 4 bases and J lost 4, with 10 bases in between. The CDR3 covers 14 residues. CDR1 and CDR2 from the germline V gene are MGHRA and YSYEKL. CDR3 in amino acids: CASSRWQDNEKLFF. CDR3 bases: TGCGCCAGCAGCCGCTGGCAGGATAATGAAAAACTGTTTTTT.

The chain carries TRBV5-1 and TRBJ1-5, with a possible D match to TRBD1 (6 bases). Germline V CDR1 and CDR2: SGHRS, YFSETQ. This CDR3 is 13 amino acids long. The germline V and J ends were trimmed by 5 bases and 5 bases, with 11 bases remaining between them. The CDR3 loop reads CASSPGVDQPQHF. The CDR3 nucleotides read TGCGCCAGCAGTCCAGGGGTTGATCAGCCCCAGCATTTT.

The chain couples TRBV12-5 to TRBJ2-7, with TRBD2 as a possible D gene (5 bases). Germline CDR1 LGHNT, CDR2 FRNRAP. Trimming shortened V by 7 bases and J by 6 bases, and 19 bases separated the two germline ends. The CDR3 runs to 14 residues. The CDR3 spells CASAASGMISEQYF. CDR3 bases: TGTGCTAGTGCCGCGTCGGGGATGATTAGCGAGCAGTACTTC.

This clone was recorded once. The chain couples TRBV7-8 to TRBJ1-1; D not certain. V was cut by 1 base and J by 5 bases, with 11 bases left in between. This CDR3 has 14 residues. Germline assignment: CDR1 SGHVS and CDR2 FQNEAQ. This CDR3 is CASSLVGGVTEAFF. In nucleotides, the CDR3 is TGTGCCAGCAGCTTAGTCGGCGGGGTTACTGAAGCTTTCTTT.

This clone was seen more than once but under ten times. The chain links TRBV19 to TRBJ1-1; D unresolved. V gave up 3 bases and J gave up 0 bases, with 5 bases separating them. The germline V gene has CDR1 LNHDA and CDR2 SQIVND (reference sequence). The CDR3 contains 13 residues. The chain's CDR3 is CASSISVNTEAFF. In DNA form, the CDR3 reads TGTGCCAGTAGTATTTCGGTGAACACTGAAGCTTTCTTT.

This chain connects TRBV5-1 to TRBJ2-1; TRBD2 matches at 9 bases. The CDR3 sequence is 17 residues long. Germline loops: CDR1 SGHRS, CDR2 YFSETQ. The trim removed 1 base at V and 6 bases at J, leaving 11 bases unmatched. The CDR3 is CASSLSLAGRSRNEQFF. In DNA, the CDR3 is TGCGCCAGCAGCTTGTCACTAGCGGGTCGTTCTCGCAATGAGCAGTTCTTC.

J is TRBJ2-7 and V is TRBV29-1; perhaps TRBD1 as D (6 bases). V was shortened by 1 base and J by 6 bases, with 16 bases between the two germline ends. Per germline, CDR1 SQVTM and CDR2 ANQGSEA. This CDR3 has 14 residues. CDR3 amino acids: CSVEAGTHSREQYF. In DNA form, the CDR3 reads TGCAGCGTTGAAGCCGGGACACATTCACGCGAGCAGTACTTC.

This clone has only one observation. The rearrangement joins TRBV9 to TRBJ2-7, with 11 bases fitting TRBD2. Germline V gene sequence: CDR1 SGDLS, CDR2 YYNGEE. The J segment lost 4 bases and the V segment lost 3 bases, leaving 6 bases of the junction unmatched. This CDR3 is built from 15 residues. CDR3 sequence reads: CASSDRTSGSYEQYF. Here the CDR3 DNA reads TGTGCCAGCAGCGACCGAACTAGCGGGAGTTACGAGCAGTACTTC. Variable domain in full (rest from reference TRBV9 and TRBJ2-7): DSGVTQTPKHLITATGQRVTLRCSPRSGDLSVYWYQQSLDQGLQFLIQYYNGEERAKGNILERFSAQQFPDLHSELNLSSLELGDSALYFCASSDRTSGSYEQYFGPGTRLTVT.

The J gene is TRBJ1-2, the V gene TRBV5-8, with no clear D. V lost 7 bases and J 6 bases, leaving 16 bases between the germline ends. CDR3 length: 13 amino acids. Looked up from germline, CDR1 is SGHTS and CDR2 is YDEGEE. The CDR3 loop reads CASSPYQRNGYTF. In nucleotides, the CDR3 is TGTGCCAGCTCGCCCTACCAGAGGAATGGCTACACCTTC.

The chain joins TRBV2 to TRBJ1-2; 7 bases are a match to TRBD1. The CDR3 is 15 residues long. Germline CDR1 SNHLY, CDR2 FYNNEI. After removal of 1 base from V and 5 bases from J, the junction contained 7 bases not matched to a gene. The CDR3 region is CASSEEAGGRYGYTF. The CDR3 DNA is TGTGCCAGCAGTGAAGAGGCAGGGGGTCGATATGGCTACACCTTC.

This clone occurred once. The chain has TRBV20-1 and TRBJ1-4; no definite D call. V was shortened by 7 bases and J by 4 bases, with 7 bases between the two germline ends. Germline-derived CDR1 and CDR2 are DFQATT and SNEGSKA (reference sequence). The CDR3 loop spans 11 amino acids. In DNA, the CDR3 is TGCAGTGTGTTCCGTAATGAAAAACTGTTTTTT. Translated, it gives CSVFRNEKLFF.

V gene TRBV5-1 combines with J gene TRBJ1-1; 10 bases fit TRBD1. This CDR3 spans 17 amino acids. With 3 bases clipped from V and 1 base from J, the junction kept 9 bases outside the gene matches. Germline CDR1 is SGHRS and CDR2 is YFSETQ. This CDR3 reads CASSWRGTGEWNTEAFF. CDR3 coding DNA: TGCGCCAGCAGCTGGCGCGGGACAGGGGAGTGGAACACTGAAGCTTTCTTT.

The rearrangement links TRBV4-1 to TRBJ1-5, with D perhaps matching TRBD1 (6 bases). Per germline, CDR1 MGHRA and CDR2 YSYEKL. V was cut by 1 base and J by 0 bases, with 13 bases left in between. There are 17 residues in the CDR3. The CDR3 DNA follows: TGCGCCAGCAGCCAAGGGACAGCGGCTTATAGCAATCAGCCCCAGCATTTT. It codes for CASSQGTAAYSNQPQHF.

This chain connects TRBV19 to TRBJ1-2, with 7 bases matching TRBD1. Germline V gene data show CDR1 as LNHDA and CDR2 as SQIVND (reference sequence). This CDR3 comprises 13 residues. The junction had 8 bases not matched to a gene; V was cut back by 5 bases and J by 8 bases. The CDR3 loop reads CASSWQGVDGYTF. The CDR3, as DNA: TGTGCCAGTAGTTGGCAGGGGGTCGACGGCTACACCTTC.

Notes on this clone: The germline gene is not matched at one end of the junction; a read error may be the cause. The chain couples TRBV5-6 to TRBJ2-2, with 8 bases that match TRBD2. Germline V CDR1 and CDR2: SGHDT, YYEEEE. CDR3 size: 16 residues. The CDR3 here is CASSYSGTSYTAELFF. CDR3 bases: TGTGCCAGCAGCTACTCCGGGACTAGTTATACCGCGGAGCTGTTTTTT. The full variable domain, its missing parts supplied by reference TRBV5-6 and TRBJ2-2, is DAGVTQSPTHLIKTRGQQVTLRCSPKSGHDTVSWYQQALGQGPQFIFQYYEEEERQRGNFPDRFSGHQFPNYSSELNVNALLLGDSALYLCASSYSGTSYTAELFFGEGSRLTVL.

The chain employs TRBV28 and TRBJ1-1; 7 nucleotides line up with TRBD1. CDR1 is MDHEN, CDR2 SYDVKM, per germline. This CDR3 has 13 amino acids. V lost 2 bases to trimming and J lost 11 bases; unmatched junction nucleotides: 8. The CDR3: CASSLTGTARAFF. As DNA, the CDR3 is TGTGCCAGCAGTTTAACCGGGACAGCGAGGGCTTTCTTT.

V usage is TRBV28 and J usage is TRBJ1-6, with a weak D call TRBD1 (5 bases). CDR1 and CDR2 from the germline V gene are MDHEN and SYDVKM. Deletions cut 3 bases from V and 13 bases from J, with 10 bases between. The CDR3 extends over 12 amino acids. CDR3 in DNA: TGTGCCAGCAGTTTTTCTGGGGCCCCCCTCCACTTT. Protein product: CASSFSGAPLHF.

The V and J genes are TRBV5-6 and TRBJ2-7; 10 bases match TRBD1. V dropped 4 bases and J dropped 2; count of bases not matched to a gene: 3. CDR3 length: 14 residues. CDR1 is SGHDT, CDR2 YYEEEE, per germline. In DNA, the CDR3 is TGTGCCAGCAGCCTAGGACAGGGGGCCTACGAGCAGTACTTC. This codes for CASSLGQGAYEQYF.

The V and J genes are TRBV6-1 and TRBJ2-7, with D tentatively TRBD2 (6 bases). Germline loops: CDR1 MNHNS, CDR2 SASEGT. With 4 bases removed from V and 3 bases from J, the gap between germline ends came to 10 bases. The CDR3 loop spans 13 amino acids. The CDR3 loop reads CASSVGGYYEQYF. Written as DNA, the CDR3 is TGTGCCAGCAGTGTCGGGGGTTACTACGAGCAGTACTTC.